A single sample is the source of the 9 T cell receptor beta chains below, sequenced in a study of T cell responses to AZD1222 COVID-19 vaccine. The method was immunoSEQ multiplex PCR; TCRdb's version includes in-frame clones alone and lacks a portion of them. The repertoire consists of 90,000 to 130,000 clones, with roughly 92% occurring once and the leading ten covering roughly 2.7%. Sequenced here: peripheral blood, sampled 28 days after the second AZD1222 dose. These TCRs come from an adult who received the AZD1222 COVID-19 vaccine.

V is TRBV7-3 and J is TRBJ2-6; 7 positions agree with TRBD2. CDR1 and CDR2 from the germline V gene are SGHTA and FQGTGA. J gave up 2 bases and V 1 base, and 2 bases lay outside the gene matches. The length of the CDR3 is 16 residues. CDR3 residues: CASSLRAGAGANVLTF. CDR3 bases: TGTGCCAGCAGCTTAAGGGCGGGGGCTGGGGCCAACGTCCTGACTTTC.

The gene calls are TRBV28 and TRBJ2-4; 11 bases agree with TRBD1. The germline gives CDR1 MDHEN, CDR2 SYDVKM. The CDR3 has 15 amino acids. V trimming: 5 bases; J trimming: 8 bases; junction bases outside the gene matches: 8. This CDR3 reads CASSHPGTGGDIQYF. The CDR3 DNA follows: TGTGCCAGCAGTCACCCCGGGACAGGGGGGGACATTCAGTACTTC.

V and J are TRBV7-2 and TRBJ1-1; D gene unclear. CDR1 is SGHTA and CDR2 is FQGNSA in the germline V gene. V lost 1 base and J 2 bases, leaving 8 bases between the germline ends. The CDR3 is made up of 14 amino acids. The CDR3 spells CASSLGRQNTEAFF. The DNA for the CDR3 is TGTGCCAGCAGCTTAGGTCGGCAAAACACTGAAGCTTTCTTT.

The gene calls are TRBV19 and TRBJ2-2; no clear D. This CDR3 spans 12 amino acids. The V and J ends lost 4 bases and 7 bases respectively, with 7 bases between them. CDR1 LNHDA and CDR2 SQIVND come from the germline V gene (reference sequence). The chain's CDR3 is CASSTNLGELFF. The CDR3 nucleotides read TGTGCCAGTAGTACCAACCTCGGGGAGCTGTTTTTT.

The chain employs TRBV4-3 and TRBJ1-5, with TRBD1 identical over 8 bases. Germline assignment: CDR1 LGHNA and CDR2 YSLEER. This CDR3 has 17 residues. Trimming removed 0 bases from V and 5 bases from J; junction bases left unmatched: 9. Written as DNA, the CDR3 is TGCGCCAGCAGCCAAGATCTTATGGGACAGGACTATCAGCCCCAGCATTTT. Translating it yields CASSQDLMGQDYQPQHF.

This clone appeared a few times. The chain uses TRBV10-3 and TRBJ1-1, with D possibly being TRBD1 (5 bases). V was pared by 10 bases and J by 2 bases, with 11 bases between. CDR1 is ENHRY, CDR2 SYGVKD, per germline. The CDR3 sequence is 12 residues long. The CDR3 spells CATETDNTEAFF. CDR3 nucleotides: TGTGCCACCGAGACAGATAACACTGAAGCTTTCTTT.

This clone was found once. This chain links TRBV21-1 with TRBJ2-1. TRBV21-1 is given as a pseudogene. This CDR3 spans 13 amino acids. CDR3 residues: CASSKGGANEQFF. CDR3 DNA sequence: TGTGCCAGCAGCAAAGGGGGGGCAAATGAGCAGTTCTTC.

The chain employs TRBV5-1 and TRBJ1-1; D not resolved. The germline V gene encodes CDR1 SGHRS and CDR2 YFSETQ. Between the trimmed V and J ends, which lost 2 bases and 0 bases, there was a span of 14 bases. The CDR3 is 16 amino acids. The CDR3 is CASSFHGMVVNTEAFF. DNA for the CDR3: TGCGCCAGCAGCTTCCACGGTATGGTCGTGAACACTGAAGCTTTCTTT.

J is TRBJ2-3 and V is TRBV4-3, with a tentative D call TRBD1 (5 bases). This CDR3 is built from 16 residues. V was clipped by 0 bases and J by 5 bases, with 15 bases between them. Looked up from germline, CDR1 is LGHNA and CDR2 is YSLEER. CDR3 DNA sequence: TGCGCCAGCAGCCAAGATTGGCAGGGTCAAGGAGATACGCAGTATTTT. It translates to CASSQDWQGQGDTQYF.